This TCR beta chain was recorded in a study of cytomegalovirus exposure and HLA in healthy donors (dated by TCRdb to about 2017). Describing the broader study: According to an earlier analysis of around 600 of the donors, some 180 million T cells yielded approximately 120 million unique TCR beta sequences and 250 to 350 Gb of sequence data. About 320 gigabases of sequencing data and 78 million or so unique TCR sequences were included in an early release covering around 600 HLA-typed donors. The genetic ancestry cluster associated with self-reported Caucasian donors included about four fifths of the roughly 400 genotyped donors. The study aimed to test whether signatures of past pathogen exposure could be identified by cataloging public T cell receptors. Using immunosequencing, the study profiled T cell repertoires from fewer than 700 subjects and related those repertoires to cytomegalovirus serostatus. In addition to the first cohort of 666 subjects, a separate validation cohort of under 150 different subjects was used. To predict cytomegalovirus infection status, the study brought together high-throughput TCR immunosequencing, statistical association of individual TCRs with disease status, and machine learning. A later analysis re-analyzed previously published TCR beta repertoires from 666 donors and added high-resolution HLA genotyping to study TCR occurrence patterns. Rather than drawing on any new phenotypic data, the later analysis identified candidate immune exposures from TCR beta sequences and the way those sequences occurred across donors. In an earlier analysis of a few hundred of the donors, high-throughput TCR beta sequencing was used to judge whether each TCR beta V gene segment behaved as functional or pseudogenic. Donor age, sex, ethnicity and CMV serostatus were compiled alongside the repertoire data. A later genetic analysis used genome-wide SNP genotypes for about 65% of the 666 donors, treating that subset as a discovery cohort. Every discovery cohort repertoire had been produced on one sequencing platform. HLA typing included class I and class II loci at four-digit resolution. Typing coverage differed by locus: A, B, C, DRB1 and DQB1 were typed in roughly 620-630 donors, DQA1 in 500 to 550, DPA1 in 606, and DPB1 in 472. Because of strong linkage in the cohort, roughly five DR-DQ haplotypes were treated as single units for association and clustering. On average, about 240,000 unique TCR beta nucleotide sequences were sequenced per donor among more than 350 genotyped donors of the cohort, with roughly 18% of those sequences being non-productive.

With regard to this clone: Its antigen has not been determined. No per-base quality is available; no much larger clone lies one base away.

Library construction relied on the immunoSEQ multiplex PCR assay. The multiplex PCR relied on a mix of 60 forward primers for TCR Vbeta segments and 13 reverse primers for TCR Jbeta segments. The CDR3 region of rearranged TCR beta genes was amplified from genomic DNA by a multiplex PCR assay. Amplified TCR beta libraries were sequenced as 87-base-pair reads on the Illumina HiSeq System. Per the source publication's procedure: A later analysis counted approximately 76 million unique TCR beta chains across the 500 to 850 repertoires, and around 9.9 million of these chains were shared by at least two donors. A nearest-neighbor algorithm error-corrected the raw reads and collapsed the reads into unique sequences, merging closely related sequences to remove PCR and sequencing errors. V, D and J gene segments were assigned by aligning CDR3 sequences to IMGT reference sequences. For a sequence to be retained, a match of at least six nucleotides was required to both a V gene segment and a J gene segment. A rearrangement counted as productive if the CDR3 had no stop codons and remained in frame with V and J, and every other rearrangement counted as non-productive. CDR3 was defined by IMGT convention, running from the second conserved V-encoded cysteine to the conserved J-encoded phenylalanine. Sequences without an unambiguous match to a single V gene segment were excluded from the earlier analysis of 450 to 650 of the donors. In an earlier analysis of some 590 of the donors, a V segment was called functional when productive rearrangements were above 56.7%, and segregating when the standard deviation between donors exceeded 5%. To diagnose cytomegalovirus status from the catalog of TCR beta chain sequences, a statistical classification framework was built. In a later analysis, V and J genes were assigned by comparing TCR nucleotide sequences against IMGT/GENE-DB human TR gene sequences. Using the TCRdist pipeline, a later analysis assigned CDR3 sequences along with most-parsimonious VDJ recombination scenarios. A later analysis defined each TCR beta chain by its CDR3 amino acid sequence plus V-gene family, and excluded reads lacking a unique V-gene family. In a later analysis, fewer than 600 highly shared, low-generation-probability nucleotide sequences were removed to address suspected cross-contamination and a sequencing artifact. In a later analysis, a clonal expansion index was calculated for each public chain from normalized within-repertoire ranks of inferred template counts. A later analysis computed generation probabilities with a VDJ recombination model fitted to out-of-frame rearrangements, and checked the results against IGoR. Hypergeometric tests were used in a later analysis to score TCR-TCR, TCR-HLA and TCR-CMV co-occurrence, with a repertoire-size bias correction applied to the TCR pairs. False discovery rates were estimated in a later analysis by permuting HLA or CMV assignments 20 times. In a later analysis, co-occurring TCRs were grouped with DBSCAN, and TCRdist sequence similarity was added when clustering was performed within HLA-allele-positive subsets. For co-occurrence clustering, repertoires with fewer than 30,000 or more than 120,000 public chains were excluded, along with 4 to 6 repertoires with anomalous nucleotide sharing. The table was pulled from immuneACCESS by TCRdb, which kept in-frame rearrangements only. Such tables lose some clones; where checked, under half of the loss comes from unresolved V genes, and the rest has no known cause. V and J calls and clone size come straight from that table; D and trimming were deduced from the DNA. Counted in this sample were approximately 130,000 clones; roughly 79% of them appeared once. The ten biggest clones cover about 1.8% of the sample.

Based on the germline V gene (reference sequence), the CDR1 and CDR2 sequences are GTSNPN and SVGIG. From the cysteine up to the phenylalanine, the CDR3 has a length of 12 residues. Left in the record is the CDR3 DNA by itself, 36 bases read in frame from the first base. A distance of 14 bases separates the germline ends of V and J, which lose 5 bases and 7 bases respectively. General study outcomes and caveats: The only immune exposure information available for the cohort was CMV serostatus. A further reported finding was that TCR beta sequences accurately predicted the HLA-A and HLA-B alleles for most subjects in the first cohort. While some public TCRs were present in many individuals, most TCR sequences turned up only very rarely across donors. Because some donors lacked HLA typing at each locus, the association tests relied only on the typed subset. At a false discovery rate of 0.05, a later analysis linked some 17,000 TCR beta sequences to specific HLA alleles. A later genetic analysis associated a missense DCLRE1C variant with V-gene and J-gene trimming of TCR beta chains, and an independent cohort replicated the association. Correlated functional status among segregating V segments might be attributable to linkage disequilibrium, but an unknown experimental factor could not be ruled out. Some IMGT-functional V segments, including TRBV6-2 and TRBV6-3, could not be told apart with the 87-base-pair reads, so those segments were excluded. Assigning TCR associations to individual alleles was difficult when HLA alleles, especially DR and DQ, strongly co-occurred. In the study, 150 to 200 TCR beta chains were listed as associated with cytomegalovirus. A few of the identified cytomegalovirus-associated TCR beta chains were confirmed in vitro to be specific for cytomegalovirus antigens. A later analysis found that HLA-associated TCR beta chains were more clonally expanded and had lower generation probabilities than equally common non-associated chains. Only TCR beta chains were sequenced in this cohort, and the absence of alpha or paired-chain data limited detectable features. A later analysis found that TCR association rates varied across HLA loci, with DRB1 alleles showing the most associated TCRs and HLA-C alleles the fewest. The earlier analysis of some 540 of the donors excluded roughly 17 rarely observed V segments, including chromosome 9 orphons, because counts were too low. A cluster of highly shared sequence variants was judged likely to represent a technical artifact of the sequencing pipeline. It was suggested by the authors that the approach could potentially be generalized to other disease states and immunological phenotypes. According to a later genetic analysis, donors in an Asian-associated ancestry cluster had fewer N-insertions in productive TCRs than the approximately 670-donor mean. In both the original and validation cohorts, the classifier was reported to diagnose cytomegalovirus status with high specificity and sensitivity. Most CMV-associated TCR beta chains appeared to be HLA-restricted in a later analysis, and the HLA associations seemed to be driven largely by CMV exposure. Broadly in line with IMGT annotations, most TCR beta V segments showed up in productive rearrangements about 87% or about 30% of the time in an earlier analysis of 450 to 600 of the donors. Several of the top co-occurrence clusters appeared to be linked to parvovirus B19, influenza, CMV and Epstein-Barr virus, according to a later analysis. Sequencing depth was assumed to be roughly uniform across donors in the presence/absence analyses, though that assumption may not hold.

The cohort comprised under 700 healthy bone marrow donors. At the time of sampling, every cohort member was nominally healthy, though immune exposures that went unrecorded were likely present. The donor was CMV seronegative and belonged to the group of 350 to 400 seronegative cohort members. Every donor gave a peripheral blood sample, and the peripheral blood mononuclear cells from that sample were used for TCR beta sequencing. Genomic DNA extraction from the blood cell samples was performed with the Qiagen DNeasy Blood Extraction Kit. Sequencing input: PBMCs. This clonotype originated in a woman aged 45-59 years in good health and CMV-seronegative. The sequence links TRBV30 to TRBJ1-2; no D segment can be confidently identified. The nucleotides read TGTGCCTGGGGAGAAAAAATGGGTGGCTACACCTTC. It is translated as CAWGEKMGGYTF.